This T cell receptor (beta chain) was identified during a study of T cell responses to AZD1222 COVID-19 vaccine. This table comes from immunoSEQ multiplex PCR, and its TCRdb copy is limited to in-frame clones, with some not included. Among roughly 120,000 clones listed, less than 90% were seen once. Germline V lookup: CDR1 SGHNT, CDR2 YENEEA. This CDR3 spans 17 amino acids. Trimming took 1 base from V and 7 from J; bases not matched to a gene: 11. The input for sequencing was peripheral blood, taken on day 0 of AZD1222 vaccination. The V gene is TRBV11-3, the J gene TRBJ2-1; 9 bases match TRBD2. This receptor was taken from an adult in good health. The CDR3 DNA follows: TGTGCCAGCAGCTTAGGCTCCCTAGCGGGGTCTATGAATGAGCAGTTCTTC. This gives the protein CASSLGSLAGSMNEQFF.